Listed here are 10 T cell receptor beta chains from one sample, sequenced in a study of OX40 agonist ivuxolimab in advanced cancers. Produced via immunoSEQ multiplex PCR; TCRdb's table is partial and in-frame only. The sample contains around 57,000 clones, 84% of which appear only once. Sequences were derived from CD4+ or CD8+ T cells sorted from blood, sampled in a trial of the OX40 agonist ivuxolimab. These receptors all stem from an adult with an advanced solid tumor such as melanoma, head and neck, liver or kidney cancer.

The chain carries TRBV28 and TRBJ2-2; 7 nucleotides line up with TRBD2. The CDR3 has 15 amino acids. Germline V lookup: CDR1 MDHEN, CDR2 SYDVKM. The V gene end was trimmed by 5 bases and the J gene end by 6 bases; junction bases not matched to a gene: 9. The CDR3 loop is CASSPGLGSAGELFF. DNA for the CDR3: TGTGCCAGCAGTCCAGGACTAGGATCTGCCGGGGAGCTGTTTTTT.

This clone was detected only a few times. The chain carries TRBV5-6 and TRBJ1-2, with no clear D. The CDR3 totals 13 residues. Germline CDR1 and CDR2: SGHDT and YYEEEE. Trimming removed 0 bases from V and 0 bases from J, with 3 bases in between. CDR3 in amino acids: CASSLVANYGYTF. The CDR3 DNA sequence: TGTGCCAGCAGCTTGGTCGCTAACTATGGCTACACCTTC.

The gene calls are TRBV5-1 and TRBJ2-2, with D unclear. CDR1 and CDR2 from the germline V gene are SGHRS and YFSETQ. This CDR3 region has 16 residues. V was cut by 5 bases and J by 0 bases, with 14 bases left in between. CDR3 amino acids: CASSRSGLANTGELFF. CDR3 DNA sequence: TGCGCCAGCAGTCGATCTGGGCTCGCGAACACCGGGGAGCTGTTTTTT.

The V and J genes are TRBV27 and TRBJ2-7; maybe TRBD1 (6 bases). CDR3 length: 13 amino acids. Germline V gene lookup returns CDR1 MNHEY and CDR2 SMNVEV (reference sequence). Trimming shortened V by 2 bases and J by 5 bases, and 10 bases separated the two germline ends. CDR3 coding DNA: TGTGCCAGCAGTTTAAGGTACAGGGACGAGCAGTACTTC. Translation gives CASSLRYRDEQYF.

This clone is classed as medium-sized. The chain links TRBV6-5 to TRBJ1-5; TRBD1 aligns across 7 bases. The CDR3 is 14 residues long. V shed 6 bases, J shed 0 bases, and the junction held 2 bases outside the gene matches. Germline V gives CDR1 MNHEY, CDR2 SVGAGI. CDR3 DNA sequence: TGTGCCAGCAGACGACAGGGTAGCAATCAGCCCCAGCATTTT. It encodes CASRRQGSNQPQHF.

The chain carries TRBV15 and TRBJ1-4; D is possibly TRBD1 (5 bases). The CDR3 runs 13 residues. V shed 5 bases and J shed 6 bases, with 10 bases lying between them. CDR1 LNHNV and CDR2 YYDKDF come from the germline V gene (reference sequence). The CDR3 nucleotides are TGTGCCACCAGCCTTGGGGGGGATGAAAAACTGTTTTTT. Translated, it gives CATSLGGDEKLFF.

About this clone itself: The same CDR3 also results from other DNA sequences found in this sample. V is TRBV11-2 and J is TRBJ2-7; D gene unclear. Germline V gene lookup returns CDR1 SGHAT and CDR2 FQNNGV. This CDR3 is 13 amino acids long. V gave up 1 base and J gave up 5 bases, with 9 bases separating them. CDR3 bases: TGTGCCAGCAGCTTAGTTGGCCGAGACGAGCAGTACTTC. Translation: CASSLVGRDEQYF. Together with reference TRBV11-2 and TRBJ2-7, the CDR3 gives the full variable domain: EAGVAQSPRYKIIEKRQSVAFWCNPISGHATLYWYQQILGQGPKLLIQFQNNGVVDDSQLPKDRFSAERLKGVDSTLKIQPAKLEDSAVYLCASSLVGRDEQYFGPGTRLTVT.

The chain has TRBV5-1 and TRBJ1-1; 8 bases agree with TRBD1. CDR3 length: 14 amino acids. Germline-derived CDR1 and CDR2 are SGHRS and YFSETQ. V was clipped by 4 bases and J by 4 bases; unmatched bases: 6. The CDR3 sequence is CASSTQTGATEAFF. Here the CDR3 DNA reads TGCGCCAGCAGCACTCAGACAGGGGCCACTGAAGCTTTCTTT.

On this clone: Other DNA variants within this sample encode the same CDR3. The V call is TRBV11-2, the J call TRBJ2-7; no clear D. This CDR3 has 13 residues. Between the trimmed V and J ends, which lost 1 base and 5 bases, there was a span of 9 bases. The germline V gene has CDR1 SGHAT and CDR2 FQNNGV. The CDR3 here is CASSLVGRDEQYF. Written as DNA, the CDR3 is TGTGCCAGCAGCTTAGTTGGCCGGGACGAGCAGTACTTC.

This clone was counted a single time. The chain recombines TRBV29-1 with TRBJ2-1; 7 nucleotides align to TRBD2. CDR3 length equals 12 residues. The germline gives CDR1 SQVTM, CDR2 ANQGSEA. V lost 7 bases to trimming and J lost 3 bases; unmatched junction nucleotides: 3. The CDR3 DNA follows: TGCAGCGCCTCGGGGGGCTACAATGAGCAGTTCTTC. Translating gives CSASGGYNEQFF.